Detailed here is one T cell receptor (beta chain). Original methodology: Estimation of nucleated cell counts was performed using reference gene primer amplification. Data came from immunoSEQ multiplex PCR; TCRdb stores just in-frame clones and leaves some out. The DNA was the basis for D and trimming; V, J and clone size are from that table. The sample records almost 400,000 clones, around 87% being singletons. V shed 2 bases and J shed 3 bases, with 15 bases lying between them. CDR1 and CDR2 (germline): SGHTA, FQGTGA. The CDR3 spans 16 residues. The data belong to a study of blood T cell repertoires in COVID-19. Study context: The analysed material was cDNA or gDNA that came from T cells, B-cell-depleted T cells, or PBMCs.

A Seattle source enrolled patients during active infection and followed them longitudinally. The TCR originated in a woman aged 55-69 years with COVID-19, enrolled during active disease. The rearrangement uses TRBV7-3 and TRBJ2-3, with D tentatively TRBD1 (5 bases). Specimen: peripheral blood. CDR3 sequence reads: CASSLEGAARTDTQYF. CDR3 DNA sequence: TGTGCCAGCAGCTTAGAAGGGGCAGCTCGTACAGATACGCAGTATTTT.